These 28 T cell receptor beta chains originate from one sample sequenced in a study of blood T cell repertoires in COVID-19. TCRdb's table, derived via immunoSEQ multiplex PCR, lists solely in-frame clones and lacks some. Of over 120,000 clones in the sample, about four fifths are singletons; the top ten hold approximately 4%. Specimen: peripheral blood. The receptors originated from a woman aged 55-75 years with acute or convalescent COVID-19.

The chain has TRBV24-1 and TRBJ2-3, with D perhaps matching TRBD1 (6 bases). The CDR3 runs 16 residues. CDR1 is KGHDR, CDR2 SFDVKD, per germline. The germline V and J ends were trimmed by 3 bases and 9 bases, with 21 bases remaining between them. The CDR3 region has the DNA TGTGCCACCAGTGATCCACAGAAACAGGGTTCGCGCACGCAGTATTTT. Its protein product is CATSDPQKQGSRTQYF.

The chain carries TRBV5-4 and TRBJ1-4; D gene ambiguous. The CDR3 sequence is 16 residues long. V was pared by 0 bases and J by 8 bases, with 17 bases between. CDR1 is SGHNT and CDR2 is YYREEE in the germline V gene (reference sequence). The CDR3 protein is CASSLEPSRRGEKLFF. CDR3 coding DNA: TGTGCCAGCAGCTTGGAACCCTCGAGAAGAGGGGAAAAACTGTTTTTT. The variable domain in full, with the rest retrieved from reference TRBV5-4 and TRBJ1-4, is ETGVTQSPTHLIKTRGQQVTLRCSSQSGHNTVSWYQQALGQGPQFIFQYYREEENGRGNFPPRFSGLQFPNYSSELNVNALELDDSALYLCASSLEPSRRGEKLFFGSGTQLSVL.

This chain joins TRBV13 and TRBJ1-1; maybe TRBD1 (6 bases). The V gene's germline CDR1 is PRHDT and CDR2 FYEKMQ (reference sequence). The V gene lost 6 bases and the J gene lost 4 bases, with 15 bases spanning the gap. The CDR3 has 14 amino acids. CDR3 residues: CASRPGPRGTEAFF. For the CDR3, the DNA is TGTGCCAGCAGGCCCGGACCCAGGGGCACTGAAGCTTTCTTT.

This CDR3 is CASSSAGLAGEGHYNEQFF. CDR3 nucleotide sequence: TGTGCCAGCAGCTCCGCGGGACTAGCGGGAGAGGGGCACTACAATGAGCAGTTCTTC. The rearrangement links TRBV7-9 to TRBJ2-1; 14 bases line up with TRBD2. V trimming: 4 bases; J trimming: 3 bases; junction bases outside the gene matches: 11. Germline CDR1 and CDR2: SEHNR and FQNEAQ (reference sequence). The length of the CDR3 is 19 residues.

V is TRBV24-1 and J is TRBJ1-5; possibly TRBD1 for D (5 bases). There are 16 residues in the CDR3. Between the trimmed V and J ends, which lost 5 bases and 1 base, there was a span of 14 bases. CDR1 is KGHDR and CDR2 is SFDVKD in the germline V gene. The CDR3 nucleotides are TGTGCCACCAGTGCCGGGGGAAGATCGAGCAATCAGCCCCAGCATTTT. Residues: CATSAGGRSSNQPQHF.

V gene TRBV19 combines with J gene TRBJ2-7; TRBD2 matches at 7 bases. Germline lookup yields CDR1 LNHDA and CDR2 SQIVND (reference sequence). J gave up 2 bases and V 3 bases, and 7 bases lay outside the gene matches. There are 15 residues in the CDR3. The CDR3 spells CASSMVGGRPYEQYF. DNA of the CDR3: TGTGCCAGTAGTATGGTGGGAGGGAGACCCTACGAGCAGTACTTC.

In this sample, this clone turned up once. The chain combines TRBV18 with TRBJ1-1; the match to TRBD1 covers 7 bases. This CDR3 has 14 residues. The V gene end was trimmed by 1 base and the J gene end by 4 bases; junction bases not matched to a gene: 3. Germline V lookup: CDR1 KGHSH, CDR2 LQKENI. This CDR3 reads CASSPRGGATEAFF. The DNA for the CDR3 is TGTGCCAGCTCACCACGAGGGGGCGCCACTGAAGCTTTCTTT.

The table lists this clone with a count of one. The rearrangement joins TRBV9 to TRBJ2-2, with 8 bases lining up with TRBD2. Germline V gene lookup returns CDR1 SGDLS and CDR2 YYNGEE. Trimming took 0 bases from V and 3 from J; bases not matched to a gene: 4. The CDR3 is 16 residues long. The CDR3 DNA is TGTGCCAGCAGCGTAGGTAGCGGGACGGACACCGGGGAGCTGTTTTTT. Protein product: CASSVGSGTDTGELFF.

This chain links TRBV2 with TRBJ1-1; D call uncertain. Germline CDR1 SNHLY, CDR2 FYNNEI. CDR3 length: 13 residues. V was clipped by 7 bases and J by 1 base, with 10 bases between them. The CDR3 loop reads CASTVVENTEAFF. The CDR3 bases are TGTGCCAGCACCGTAGTAGAGAACACTGAAGCTTTCTTT.

This chain uses TRBV27 with TRBJ2-7; 10 nucleotides line up with TRBD2. Losses at the gene ends were 7 bases for V and 6 bases for J; bases not matched to a gene: 12. The CDR3 is 15 residues long. Germline V gives CDR1 MNHEY, CDR2 SMNVEV (reference sequence). This chain's CDR3 is CASNPLAGDFGEQYF. CDR3 DNA sequence: TGTGCCAGCAACCCGCTAGCGGGAGACTTCGGCGAGCAGTACTTC.

This chain uses TRBV5-1 with TRBJ1-4; 9 nucleotides match TRBD1. This CDR3 spans 15 amino acids. V was clipped by 4 bases and J by 7 bases; unmatched bases: 8. CDR1 is SGHRS, CDR2 YFSETQ, per germline. The DNA for the CDR3 is TGCGCCAGCAGCCCCCGGACAGGGGAGGGTGAAAAACTGTTTTTT. It specifies CASSPRTGEGEKLFF.

The chain combines TRBV13 with TRBJ1-1; 9 bases align to TRBD1. V shed 4 bases and J 0 bases; nucleotides not matched to a gene: 6. The CDR3 sequence is 16 residues long. The germline V gene has CDR1 PRHDT and CDR2 FYEKMQ (reference sequence). CDR3: CASSSPGTGMNTEAFF. CDR3 nucleotide sequence: TGTGCCAGCAGCTCACCCGGGACAGGGATGAACACTGAAGCTTTCTTT.

The chain joins TRBV7-7 to TRBJ1-5, with D hard to call. Per germline, CDR1 SSHAT and CDR2 FNYEAQ (reference sequence). The CDR3 has 12 residues. In DNA, the CDR3 is TGTGCTTTACGGGGTGCGGTTCAGCCCCAGCATTTT. Its protein product is CALRGAVQPQHF. Supplemented by reference TRBV7-7 and TRBJ1-5, the full variable domain reads GAGVSQSPRYKVTKRGQDVTLRCDPISSHATLYWYQQALGQGPEFLTYFNYEAQPDKSGLPSDRFSAERPEGSISTLTIQRTEQRDSAMYRCALRGAVQPQHFGDGTRLSIL.

The chain has TRBV4-1 and TRBJ2-2; 8 bases are a match to TRBD2. The trim removed 4 bases at V and 0 bases at J, leaving 7 bases unmatched. The CDR3 is made up of 17 amino acids. The germline CDR1 and CDR2 sequences are MGHRA and YSYEKL. CDR3 DNA sequence: TGCGCCAGCAGCCGAGGGAGCGGGAGAACGAACACCGGGGAGCTGTTTTTT. Translating gives CASSRGSGRTNTGELFF.

V and J are TRBV5-1 and TRBJ1-1, with a possible D match to TRBD1 (6 bases). The germline gives CDR1 SGHRS, CDR2 YFSETQ. The CDR3 is made up of 14 amino acids. Trimming shortened V by 4 bases and J by 1 base, and 11 bases separated the two germline ends. CDR3 sequence reads: CASSDRDTNTEAFF. CDR3 coding DNA: TGCGCCAGCAGCGACCGGGACACGAACACTGAAGCTTTCTTT.

As DNA, the CDR3 is TGTGCCAGCACACCGGGACAGGGCGACACTGAAGCTTTCTTT. Translation: CASTPGQGDTEAFF. The chain recombines TRBV28 with TRBJ1-1; 9 bases are a match to TRBD1. Germline CDR1 is MDHEN and CDR2 is SYDVKM. The CDR3 spans 14 residues. The V and J ends lost 7 bases and 3 bases, in that order; junction bases with no gene match: 6.

This clone was counted only a few times. The chain has TRBV2 and TRBJ2-5, with 9 bases aligning to TRBD2. CDR3 length equals 17 residues. Germline V gives CDR1 SNHLY, CDR2 FYNNEI. V trimming: 4 bases; J trimming: 1 base; junction bases outside the gene matches: 10. The CDR3 here is CASSAFGKTSGQETQYF. Here the CDR3 DNA reads TGTGCCAGCAGTGCTTTCGGCAAGACTAGCGGCCAAGAGACCCAGTACTTC.

The chain links TRBV7-2 to TRBJ2-1; 7 bases map to TRBD2. Germline V gene data show CDR1 as SGHTA and CDR2 as FQGNSA. Germline trimming cut 5 bases from V and 7 bases from J; bases unmatched to any gene: 8. This CDR3 spans 14 amino acids. The CDR3 protein is CASSPRDYGNEQFF. CDR3 DNA sequence: TGTGCCAGCAGCCCGCGGGACTACGGGAATGAGCAGTTCTTC.

The CDR3 nucleotides are TGTGCCAGCAATGATCTACAGGGGGCTGGTTCTGGGGCCAACGTCCTGACTTTC. This sequence encodes CASNDLQGAGSGANVLTF. V gene TRBV2 combines with J gene TRBJ2-6; TRBD1 matches at 9 bases. After removal of 7 bases from V and 1 base from J, the junction contained 11 bases not matched to a gene. This CDR3 contains 18 residues. The V gene's germline CDR1 is SNHLY and CDR2 FYNNEI. Full variable domain (outside the CDR3, taken from reference TRBV2 and TRBJ2-6): EPEVTQTPSHQVTQMGQEVILRCVPISNHLYFYWYRQILGQKVEFLVSFYNNEISEKSEIFDDQFSVERPDGSNFTLKIRSTKLEDSAMYFCASNDLQGAGSGANVLTFGAGSRLTVL.

The V gene is TRBV10-3, the J gene TRBJ2-3; TRBD2 matches at 9 bases. Germline assignment: CDR1 ENHRY and CDR2 SYGVKD. The CDR3 covers 15 residues. V trimming: 2 bases; J trimming: 4 bases; junction bases outside the gene matches: 4. The CDR3 loop reads CAISEGGRVADTQYF. The CDR3 DNA sequence: TGTGCCATCAGTGAGGGCGGGAGGGTCGCAGATACGCAGTATTTT.

This clone was picked up one time. This chain links TRBV2 with TRBJ1-1, with a possible D match to TRBD1 (5 bases). Germline-derived CDR1 and CDR2 are SNHLY and FYNNEI. V was cut by 2 bases and J by 4 bases, with 11 bases left in between. The CDR3 is made up of 14 amino acids. This CDR3 reads CASSELGAFTEAFF. The CDR3 DNA reads TGTGCCAGCAGTGAACTAGGGGCCTTCACTGAAGCTTTCTTT.

This chain joins TRBV30 and TRBJ1-5, with D unresolved. Germline values: CDR1 GTSNPN, CDR2 SVGIG (reference sequence). The CDR3 runs to 13 residues. With 2 bases removed from V and 2 bases from J, the gap between germline ends came to 7 bases. CDR3 amino acids: CAWSFEGNQPQHF. The CDR3 DNA follows: TGTGCCTGGAGTTTCGAGGGCAATCAGCCCCAGCATTTT.

V and J are TRBV27 and TRBJ2-1, with 7 positions matching TRBD2. There are 13 residues in the CDR3. CDR1 is MNHEY and CDR2 is SMNVEV in the germline V gene (reference sequence). The trim removed 8 bases at V and 7 bases at J, leaving 8 bases unmatched. Written as DNA, the CDR3 is TGTGCCAGCGGGGCGGGAGCGGGGAATGAGCAGTTCTTC. Protein sequence: CASGAGAGNEQFF.

The chain carries TRBV6-5 and TRBJ2-7; no firm D call. Germline-derived CDR1 and CDR2 are MNHEY and SVGAGI. The CDR3 extends over 16 amino acids. V was shortened by 2 bases and J by 2 bases, with 16 bases between the two germline ends. The CDR3 loop is CASSYKASGKAYEQYF. CDR3 in DNA: TGTGCCAGCAGTTACAAGGCCTCAGGAAAAGCCTACGAGCAGTACTTC.

The chain couples TRBV24-1 to TRBJ2-1; unclear D gene. Per germline, CDR1 KGHDR and CDR2 SFDVKD. V was cut by 6 bases and J by 7 bases, with 6 bases left in between. The CDR3 length is 11 residues. CDR3: CATSQTNEQFF. The CDR3 DNA is TGTGCCACCAGTCAAACTAATGAGCAGTTCTTC.

The chain employs TRBV28 and TRBJ1-1; D not certain. The CDR3 runs 14 residues. Per germline, CDR1 MDHEN and CDR2 SYDVKM. Trimming cost V 3 bases and J 7 bases, with 15 bases left between them. The chain's CDR3 is CASSLFMATDEAFF. The CDR3 DNA reads as TGTGCCAGCAGTTTGTTTATGGCAACAGATGAAGCTTTCTTT. The full variable domain, with the rest looked up from reference TRBV28 and TRBJ1-1, is DVKVTQSSRYLVKRTGEKVFLECVQDMDHENMFWYRQDPGLGLRLIYFSYDVKMKEKGDIPEGYSVSREKKERFSLILESASTNQTSMYLCASSLFMATDEAFFGQGTRLTVV.

This clone was seen a single time. The genes are TRBV5-1 and TRBJ2-1, with D perhaps matching TRBD1 (6 bases). The CDR3 consists of 15 residues. Per germline, CDR1 SGHRS and CDR2 YFSETQ. Trimming left V 2 bases short and J 4 bases short, with 13 bases between. CDR3 region: CASSFTGLGYNEQFF. The CDR3 DNA reads TGCGCCAGCAGCTTCACAGGGTTAGGTTACAATGAGCAGTTCTTC.

This clone has a handful of counts. This sequence joins TRBV10-3 and TRBJ2-3; no clear D gene. The CDR3 length is 14 residues. The germline gives CDR1 ENHRY, CDR2 SYGVKD. The germline V and J ends were trimmed by 10 bases and 4 bases, with 18 bases remaining between them. CDR3 DNA: TGTGCCACCGGGTCGAGTCGGAGCGCAGATACGCAGTATTTT. Translation: CATGSSRSADTQYF.